Listed here are 19 T cell receptor beta chains from one sample, sequenced in a study of T cell responses to AZD1222 COVID-19 vaccine. The method was immunoSEQ multiplex PCR; TCRdb's version includes in-frame clones alone and lacks a portion of them. The sample gives about 81,000 clones, about 90% of which show up once; around 5.2% is in the top ten. The material was peripheral blood, obtained on day 0 of AZD1222 vaccination. These receptor sequences come from an adult in good health.

The chain has TRBV10-3 and TRBJ2-2; a weak D match, TRBD1 (5 bases). The CDR3 loop spans 14 amino acids. The V end lost 9 bases, the J end lost 0 bases, and 11 bases lay between the germline ends. Germline-derived CDR1 and CDR2 are ENHRY and SYGVKD. In DNA, the CDR3 is TGTGCCATAAGAAGGGGATCGAACACCGGGGAGCTGTTTTTT. Protein product: CAIRRGSNTGELFF.

For the CDR3, the DNA is TGCAGTGCTCGTGACCGGGGCAATGAGCAGTTCTTC. Translated: CSARDRGNEQFF. V usage is TRBV20-1 and J usage is TRBJ2-1, with a tentative D call TRBD2 (5 bases). CDR1 and CDR2 from the germline V gene are DFQATT and SNEGSKA (reference sequence). Trimming took 5 bases from V and 6 from J, leaving 11 bases between them. This CDR3 is 12 amino acids long.

The rearrangement links TRBV5-1 to TRBJ2-7; the D gene could be TRBD1 or TRBD2 (6 bases each). Germline V gives CDR1 SGHRS, CDR2 YFSETQ. This CDR3 is built from 15 residues. Trimming left V 3 bases short and J 4 bases short, with 17 bases between. The CDR3 spells CASSSWDLGAYEQYF. DNA for the CDR3: TGCGCCAGCAGCTCGTGGGACTTGGGGGCGTACGAGCAGTACTTC.

V usage is TRBV9 and J usage is TRBJ2-5, with 7 bases fitting TRBD1. With 0 bases clipped from V and 10 bases from J, the junction kept 6 bases outside the gene matches. Germline CDR1 is SGDLS and CDR2 is YYNGEE. CDR3 length: 13 residues. The CDR3 is CASSVAEAGGQYF. The DNA for the CDR3 is TGTGCCAGCAGCGTAGCCGAGGCAGGGGGCCAGTACTTC.

This clone was counted a single time. The rearrangement uses TRBV2 and TRBJ1-2; a weak D match, TRBD1 (6 bases). V shed 5 bases and J shed 3 bases, with 16 bases lying between them. The CDR3 length is 15 residues. Germline V lookup: CDR1 SNHLY, CDR2 FYNNEI. CDR3 region: CASSYHSQGYYGYTF. CDR3 nucleotide sequence: TGTGCCAGCAGTTACCATTCACAGGGATACTATGGCTACACCTTC.

The table lists this clone with a count of one. DNA of the CDR3: TGCGCCAGCAGTGCGTGGGAGGGCGCTATCAACACTGAAGCTTTCTTT. Translation gives CASSAWEGAINTEAFF. The chain combines TRBV4-3 with TRBJ1-1; D is unclear. V was clipped by 6 bases and J by 2 bases, with 19 bases between them. The CDR3 is 16 residues long. Germline CDR1 LGHNA, CDR2 YSLEER.

This clone has a handful of counts. The gene calls are TRBV10-2 and TRBJ2-5; 7 bases match TRBD1. Germline loops: CDR1 WSHSY, CDR2 SAAADI. This CDR3 contains 12 residues. Trimming cost V 7 bases and J 4 bases; bases outside gene matches: 3. DNA of the CDR3: TGCGCCAGCAAACGGACAGGAGAGACCCAGTACTTC. Translating it yields CASKRTGETQYF.

The rearrangement uses TRBV29-1 and TRBJ2-3; 8 bases line up with TRBD1. The CDR3 is 16 amino acids. Germline CDR1 SQVTM, CDR2 ANQGSEA. Losses at the gene ends were 6 bases for V and 6 bases for J; bases not matched to a gene: 17. CDR3 bases: TGCAGCGTCCACGGGACAGGTTTGGGGAGCGGGGATACGCAGTATTTT. It codes for CSVHGTGLGSGDTQYF.

The V gene is TRBV18, the J gene TRBJ2-7; D gene unclear. This CDR3 comprises 13 residues. Germline loops: CDR1 KGHSH, CDR2 LQKENI. Trimming took off 4 bases at V and 6 bases at J, with 13 bases between the two ends. CDR3 amino acids: CASSRAPDGEQYF. The CDR3 nucleotides are TGTGCCAGCTCACGGGCTCCGGACGGCGAGCAGTACTTC.

The chain couples TRBV27 to TRBJ2-2; 7 nucleotides match TRBD1. Germline V CDR1 and CDR2: MNHEY, SMNVEV (reference sequence). The CDR3 extends over 14 amino acids. With V trimmed by 4 bases and J by 2 bases, 1 base remained unmatched. CDR3 residues: CASSWDRNTGELFF. In DNA, the CDR3 is TGTGCCAGCAGTTGGGACAGAAACACCGGGGAGCTGTTTTTT.

The rearrangement uses TRBV5-1 and TRBJ2-7; 9 positions match TRBD2. In germline, CDR1 is SGHRS, CDR2 YFSETQ. Trimming took 0 bases from V and 2 from J; bases not matched to a gene: 3. The CDR3 runs 15 residues. In DNA, the CDR3 is TGCGCCAGCAGCTTGGAGTTAGCGGGAGCCTACGAGCAGTACTTC. Its translation: CASSLELAGAYEQYF. The full variable domain, its missing parts supplied by reference TRBV5-1 and TRBJ2-7, is KAGVTQTPRYLIKTRGQQVTLSCSPISGHRSVSWYQQTPGQGLQFLFEYFSETQRNKGNFPGRFSGRQFSNSRSEMNVSTLELGDSALYLCASSLELAGAYEQYFGPGTRLTVT.

The chain combines TRBV19 with TRBJ1-4; D unresolved. CDR1 is LNHDA, CDR2 SQIVND, per germline (reference sequence). CDR3 size: 14 residues. The germline V and J ends were trimmed by 3 bases and 4 bases, with 9 bases remaining between them. CDR3 sequence reads: CASSIVPDNEKLFF. CDR3 sequence (DNA): TGTGCCAGTAGTATTGTGCCCGATAATGAAAAACTGTTTTTT.

The V and J genes are TRBV7-9 and TRBJ2-7; a weak D match, TRBD1 (5 bases). Germline-derived CDR1 and CDR2 are SEHNR and FQNEAQ (reference sequence). Trimming left V 5 bases short and J 4 bases short, with 18 bases between. CDR3 size: 15 residues. The CDR3 DNA follows: TGTGCCAGCAGCCGGAGCAGGGTCGGTCAGTACGAGCAGTACTTC. Amino acid sequence: CASSRSRVGQYEQYF.

This chain uses TRBV12-3 or TRBV12-4 with TRBJ2-1; 12 bases match TRBD2. After removal of 7 bases from V and 12 bases from J, the junction contained 7 bases not matched to a gene. This CDR3 is 13 amino acids long. DNA of the CDR3: TGTGCCAGCACCCCTAGCGGGAGGGTACGGCAGTTCTTC. Translation gives CASTPSGRVRQFF.

This chain uses TRBV15 with TRBJ2-1; 10 bases map to TRBD2. The CDR3 sequence is 17 residues long. From germline, CDR1 is LNHNV and CDR2 YYDKDF (reference sequence). Trimming removed 0 bases from V and 8 bases from J; junction bases left unmatched: 10. In DNA form, the CDR3 reads TGTGCCACCAGCAGAGATTTACCTAGGACTAGCGGCGATGAGCAGTTCTTC. Translation: CATSRDLPRTSGDEQFF.

This clone was found a few times. V usage is TRBV2 and J usage is TRBJ2-7; 7 positions agree with TRBD1. CDR3 length: 14 residues. Trimming at V came to 7 bases and at J to 1 base, leaving 7 bases not matched to a gene. CDR1 is SNHLY, CDR2 FYNNEI, per germline. The CDR3 region is CASINRGTSYEQYF. The CDR3, as DNA: TGTGCCAGCATAAACAGGGGCACATCCTACGAGCAGTACTTC.

This clone came up once. The V gene is TRBV28, the J gene TRBJ2-1, with 12 bases lining up with TRBD2. In germline, CDR1 is MDHEN, CDR2 SYDVKM. The ends lost 4 bases at V and 5 bases at J; junction bases unmatched: 3. CDR3 length: 15 amino acids. The CDR3, as DNA: TGTGCCAGCAGTTCCCTAGCGGGAGGGGACAATGAGCAGTTCTTC. Its protein product is CASSSLAGGDNEQFF.

In its sample, this clone is medium-sized. The V and J genes are TRBV21-1 and TRBJ1-6; the D call of TRBD1 is as the table states it, not checked on the DNA. TRBV21-1 represents a pseudogene. The CDR3 has 16 residues. The CDR3 DNA is TGTGCCAGCAGCGCCAGGGGACAGGATTATAATTCACCCCTCCACTTT. Its translation: CASSARGQDYNSPLHF.

The chain recombines TRBV6-5 with TRBJ2-3, with 8 bases identical to TRBD2. There are 13 residues in the CDR3. V shed 10 bases, J shed 3 bases, and the junction held 6 bases outside the gene matches. CDR1 MNHEY and CDR2 SVGAGI come from the germline V gene. The DNA of the CDR3 is TGTGCCATGGACAGCGGGAGTACAGATACGCAGTATTTT. It is translated as CAMDSGSTDTQYF.